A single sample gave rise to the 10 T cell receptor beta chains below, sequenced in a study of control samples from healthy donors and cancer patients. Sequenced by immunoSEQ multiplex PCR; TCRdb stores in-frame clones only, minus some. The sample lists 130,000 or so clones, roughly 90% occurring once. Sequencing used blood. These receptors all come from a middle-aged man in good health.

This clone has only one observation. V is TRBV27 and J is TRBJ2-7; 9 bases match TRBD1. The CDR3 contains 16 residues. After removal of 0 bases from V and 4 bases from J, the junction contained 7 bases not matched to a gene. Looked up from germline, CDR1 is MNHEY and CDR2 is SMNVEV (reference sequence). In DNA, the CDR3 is TGTGCCAGCAGTTTATCGGCGCCGGACAGGGGTTACGAGCAGTACTTC. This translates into CASSLSAPDRGYEQYF.

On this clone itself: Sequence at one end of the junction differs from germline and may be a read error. CDR3 coding DNA: TGTGCTAGCAGCGCCGGGACTAGCGGGCCGGTTTGGAAAGAGACCCAGTACTTC. Protein: CASSAGTSGPVWKETQYF. The V call is TRBV7-7, the J call TRBJ2-5; 12 nucleotides match TRBD2. Germline lookup yields CDR1 SSHAT and CDR2 FNYEAQ (reference sequence). The CDR3 loop spans 18 amino acids.

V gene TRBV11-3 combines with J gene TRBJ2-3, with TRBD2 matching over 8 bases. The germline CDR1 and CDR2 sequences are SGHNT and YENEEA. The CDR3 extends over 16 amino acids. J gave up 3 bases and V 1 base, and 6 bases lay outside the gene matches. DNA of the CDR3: TGTGCCAGCAGCTTAGGAATGGCGGGGGGAACAGATACGCAGTATTTT. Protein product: CASSLGMAGGTDTQYF.

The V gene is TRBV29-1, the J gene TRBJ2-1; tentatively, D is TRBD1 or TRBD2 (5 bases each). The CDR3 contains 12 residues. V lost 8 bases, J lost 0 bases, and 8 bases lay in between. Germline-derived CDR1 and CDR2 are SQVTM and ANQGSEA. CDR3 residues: CSPGSSYNEQFF. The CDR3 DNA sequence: TGCAGCCCAGGGAGCTCCTACAATGAGCAGTTCTTC.

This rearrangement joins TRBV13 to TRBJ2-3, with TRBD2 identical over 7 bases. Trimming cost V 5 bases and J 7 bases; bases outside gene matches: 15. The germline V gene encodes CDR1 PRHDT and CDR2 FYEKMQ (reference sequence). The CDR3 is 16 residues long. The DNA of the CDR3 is TGTGCCAGCAGCCACCGGGACTACGGGTCCACGCATACGCAGTATTTT. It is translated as CASSHRDYGSTHTQYF.

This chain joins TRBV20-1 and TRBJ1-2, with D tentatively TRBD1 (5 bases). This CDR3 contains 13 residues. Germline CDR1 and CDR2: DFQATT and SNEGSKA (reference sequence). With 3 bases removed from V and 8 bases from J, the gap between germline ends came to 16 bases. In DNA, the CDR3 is TGCAGTGCTAGTATATCGGGGGGAGGAGGCTACACCTTC. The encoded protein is CSASISGGGGYTF.

The CDR3 DNA follows: TGCGCCAGCAGCCTAGCAGGGGAAATAGTACGTGGAAACACCATATATTTT. Amino acid sequence: CASSLAGEIVRGNTIYF. The rearrangement joins TRBV4-1 to TRBJ1-3; maybe TRBD1 (6 bases). Germline V CDR1 and CDR2: MGHRA, YSYEKL. V was cut by 4 bases and J by 3 bases, with 19 bases left in between. This CDR3 is built from 17 residues.

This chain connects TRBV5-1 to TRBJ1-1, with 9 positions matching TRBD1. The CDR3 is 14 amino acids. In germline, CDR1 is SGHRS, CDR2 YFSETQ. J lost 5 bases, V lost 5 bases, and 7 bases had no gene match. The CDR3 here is CASSSGTGMTEAFF. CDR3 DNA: TGCGCCAGCAGTTCCGGGACAGGGATGACTGAAGCTTTCTTT. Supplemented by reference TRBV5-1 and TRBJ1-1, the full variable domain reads KAGVTQTPRYLIKTRGQQVTLSCSPISGHRSVSWYQQTPGQGLQFLFEYFSETQRNKGNFPGRFSGRQFSNSRSEMNVSTLELGDSALYLCASSSGTGMTEAFFGQGTRLTVV.

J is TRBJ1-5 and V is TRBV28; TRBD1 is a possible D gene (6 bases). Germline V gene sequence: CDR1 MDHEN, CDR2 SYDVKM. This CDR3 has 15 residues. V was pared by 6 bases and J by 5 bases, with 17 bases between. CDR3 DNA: TGTGCCAGCAGCCTACCCCAAGGGGGGGATCAGCCCCAGCATTTT. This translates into CASSLPQGGDQPQHF.

In DNA, the CDR3 is TGTGCCAGCAGCTTAAACGGGCAGGTGCAAGAGACCCAGTACTTC. This sequence encodes CASSLNGQVQETQYF. The chain employs TRBV11-3 and TRBJ2-5; D unresolved. The CDR3 is made up of 15 amino acids. Germline V CDR1 and CDR2: SGHNT, YENEEA. The ends were cut back, 2 bases at V and 2 bases at J, with 12 bases in the middle.